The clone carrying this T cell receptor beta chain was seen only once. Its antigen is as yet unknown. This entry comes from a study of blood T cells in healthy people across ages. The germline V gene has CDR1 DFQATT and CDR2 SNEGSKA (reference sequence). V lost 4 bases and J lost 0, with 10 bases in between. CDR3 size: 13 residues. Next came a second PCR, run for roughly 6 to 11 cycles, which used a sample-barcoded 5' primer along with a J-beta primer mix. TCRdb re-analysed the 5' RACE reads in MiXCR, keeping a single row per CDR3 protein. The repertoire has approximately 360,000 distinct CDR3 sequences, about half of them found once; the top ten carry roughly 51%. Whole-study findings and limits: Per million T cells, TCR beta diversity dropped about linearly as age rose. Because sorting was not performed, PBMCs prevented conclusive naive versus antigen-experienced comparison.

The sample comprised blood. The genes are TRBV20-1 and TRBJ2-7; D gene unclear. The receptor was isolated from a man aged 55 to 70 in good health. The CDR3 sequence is CSAIGGHSYEQYF. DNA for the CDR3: TGCAGTGCTATCGGCGGCCACTCCTACGAGCAGTACTTC.